This is a list of T cell receptor beta chains from one sample in a study of T cell responses to AZD1222 COVID-19 vaccine. TCRdb keeps only in-frame clones here, not all; method: immunoSEQ multiplex PCR. In the table there are around 200,000 clones, around 88% of which are singletons. The sequencing used peripheral blood, collected on day 0 of AZD1222 vaccination. The receptor set was obtained from an adult in good health. CDR3s include the opening cysteine and the closing phenylalanine or tryptophan. D genes are given only for firm matches. A clone size is listed for some rows: how often the clone was seen (once, few, many), or a class if it is expanded.

v_gene: TRBV10-3; j_gene: TRBJ1-5; abundance: once; d_gene: .; CDR3nt: TGTGCCATCAGCGAGGGAACAGGACCTTTTGAGTATAGCAATCAGCCCCAGCATTTT; CDR3aa: CAISEGTGPFEYSNQPQHF
v_gene: TRBV4-3; j_gene: TRBJ2-1; abundance: once; d_gene: TRBD1; CDR3nt: TGCGCCACCAGACAGGGGGATAGCTCCTACAATGAGCAGTTCTTC; CDR3aa: CATRQGDSSYNEQFF
v_gene: TRBV19; j_gene: TRBJ1-6; abundance: .; d_gene: .; CDR3nt: TGTGCCAGTAGGAGGGGACAAGATAATTCACCCCTCCACTTT; CDR3aa: CASRRGQDNSPLHF
v_gene: TRBV15; j_gene: TRBJ1-1; abundance: .; d_gene: .; CDR3nt: TGTGCCACCAGCAGAGAGAGACAGGCGAAGAACGGGAACACTGAAGCTTTCTTT; CDR3aa: CATSRERQAKNGNTEAFF
v_gene: TRBV9; j_gene: TRBJ1-1; abundance: .; d_gene: .; CDR3nt: TGTGCCAGCAGCGTAGCCGTGAGGAACACTGAAGCTTTCTTT; CDR3aa: CASSVAVRNTEAFF
v_gene: TRBV2; j_gene: TRBJ1-1; abundance: .; d_gene: .; CDR3nt: TGTGCCACCGGTAACGACGCGTCCACTGAAGCTTTCTTT; CDR3aa: CATGNDASTEAFF
v_gene: TRBV7-3; j_gene: TRBJ1-1; abundance: .; d_gene: TRBD1; CDR3nt: TGTGCCAGCAGGGAAAACAGGGGTGAATACACTGAAGCTTTCTTT; CDR3aa: CASRENRGEYTEAFF
v_gene: TRBV6-2/TRBV6-3; j_gene: TRBJ1-5; abundance: .; d_gene: .; CDR3nt: TGTGCCAGCAGTTACCCCGCGGGGGCCGATCCCCAGCATTTT; CDR3aa: CASSYPAGADPQHF
v_gene: TRBV7-9; j_gene: TRBJ1-6; abundance: .; d_gene: .; CDR3nt: TGTGCCAGCAGCTTATCCACACAGGGATCACCCCTCCACTTT; CDR3aa: CASSLSTQGSPLHF
v_gene: TRBV6-2/TRBV6-3; j_gene: TRBJ2-1; abundance: .; d_gene: .; CDR3nt: TGTGCCAGCAGTTACTCGAAACAACAGGTCTGGGTGTACAATGAGCAGTTCTTC; CDR3aa: CASSYSKQQVWVYNEQFF
v_gene: TRBV5-4; j_gene: TRBJ2-2; abundance: .; d_gene: .; CDR3nt: TGTGCCAGCAGCCATCCGGACAAGAACACCGGGGAGCTGTTTTTT; CDR3aa: CASSHPDKNTGELFF
v_gene: TRBV5-1; j_gene: TRBJ2-7; abundance: few; d_gene: TRBD2; CDR3nt: TGCGCCAGCAGCTTGGTCGGGAGGCCTGGCTCCTACGAGCAGTACTTC; CDR3aa: CASSLVGRPGSYEQYF
v_gene: TRBV10-2; j_gene: TRBJ2-5; abundance: once; d_gene: .; CDR3nt: TGCGCCAGCGGTTGGGCCCAAGAGACCCAGTACTTC; CDR3aa: CASGWAQETQYF
v_gene: TRBV4-3; j_gene: TRBJ2-1; abundance: .; d_gene: TRBD2; CDR3nt: TGCGCCAGCAGCCAAGAGGTCGGGAGGGGGTTCGATGAGCAGTTCTTC; CDR3aa: CASSQEVGRGFDEQFF
v_gene: TRBV11-2; j_gene: TRBJ1-1; abundance: .; d_gene: .; CDR3nt: TGTGCCAGCAGCCGTACTTTAGGGGTCGTGAACACTGAAGCTTTCTTT; CDR3aa: CASSRTLGVVNTEAFF
v_gene: TRBV9; j_gene: TRBJ2-3; abundance: .; d_gene: .; CDR3nt: TGTGCCAGCAGACGGGAAAGCACAGATACGCAGTATTTT; CDR3aa: CASRRESTDTQYF
v_gene: TRBV4-1; j_gene: TRBJ1-2; abundance: .; d_gene: TRBD1; CDR3nt: TGCGCCAGCCGCGGGACAGGGTTATATGGCTACACCTTC; CDR3aa: CASRGTGLYGYTF
v_gene: TRBV7-3; j_gene: TRBJ2-3; abundance: .; d_gene: .; CDR3nt: TGTGCCAGCAGCCCGTCGGCGCGGGACACAGATACGCAGTATTTT; CDR3aa: CASSPSARDTDTQYF
v_gene: TRBV4-2; j_gene: TRBJ1-6; abundance: .; d_gene: TRBD1; CDR3nt: TGTGCCAGCAGCCCACAGGGGATCGGTAATAATTCACCCCTCCACTTT; CDR3aa: CASSPQGIGNNSPLHF
v_gene: TRBV18; j_gene: TRBJ2-7; abundance: .; d_gene: .; CDR3nt: TGTGCCAGCTCACCAGACAGGCCTAGCTCCTACGAGCAGTACTTC; CDR3aa: CASSPDRPSSYEQYF
v_gene: TRBV7-3; j_gene: TRBJ2-7; abundance: .; d_gene: .; CDR3nt: TGTGCCAGCAGCCCATCGGGACACCGGACCTACGAGCAGTACTTC; CDR3aa: CASSPSGHRTYEQYF
v_gene: TRBV28; j_gene: TRBJ2-5; abundance: .; d_gene: .; CDR3nt: TGTGCCAGCAGTTTTTACCAGCAAGAGACCCAGTACTTC; CDR3aa: CASSFYQQETQYF
v_gene: TRBV3-1/TRBV3-2; j_gene: TRBJ1-1; abundance: .; d_gene: TRBD1; CDR3nt: TGTGCCAGCAGCCATGGTACAGGGGACGTACGGGTCTCTGAAGCTTTCTTT; CDR3aa: CASSHGTGDVRVSEAFF
v_gene: TRBV7-2; j_gene: TRBJ2-7; abundance: once; d_gene: .; CDR3nt: TGTGCCAGCAGCTTAGCTCTATGGGGCGGCCCCTACGAGCAGTACTTC; CDR3aa: CASSLALWGGPYEQYF
v_gene: TRBV30; j_gene: TRBJ2-5; abundance: .; d_gene: .; CDR3nt: TGTGCCTGGAGTACACTACTGAGTGGGGCCCAAGAGACCCAGTACTTC; CDR3aa: CAWSTLLSGAQETQYF
v_gene: TRBV5-4; j_gene: TRBJ1-6; abundance: .; d_gene: TRBD1; CDR3nt: TGTGCCAGCAGCCGCGACTGGACAGGGGACTCACCCCTCCACTTT; CDR3aa: CASSRDWTGDSPLHF
v_gene: TRBV2; j_gene: TRBJ2-6; abundance: .; d_gene: .; CDR3nt: TGTGCCAGCAGACTTAGCCTCTCTGGGGCCAACGTCCTGACTTTC; CDR3aa: CASRLSLSGANVLTF
v_gene: TRBV7-9; j_gene: TRBJ2-7; abundance: .; d_gene: .; CDR3nt: TGTGCCAGCAGCCCATCAGACGGGGACCCCTACGAGCAGTACTTC; CDR3aa: CASSPSDGDPYEQYF
v_gene: TRBV30; j_gene: TRBJ2-3; abundance: .; d_gene: .; CDR3nt: TGTGCCTGGACGGGGCTAGCGCGCAGCACAGATACGCAGTATTTT; CDR3aa: CAWTGLARSTDTQYF
v_gene: TRBV27; j_gene: TRBJ1-1; abundance: .; d_gene: .; CDR3nt: TGTGCCAGTCTACCGTCGATGAACACTGAAGCTTTCTTT; CDR3aa: CASLPSMNTEAFF
v_gene: TRBV28; j_gene: TRBJ2-7; abundance: .; d_gene: .; CDR3nt: TGTGCCAGCAGTAGTCACACGAAAAGCTCCTACGAGCAGTACTTC; CDR3aa: CASSSHTKSSYEQYF
v_gene: TRBV5-4; j_gene: TRBJ2-1; abundance: .; d_gene: TRBD2; CDR3nt: TGTGCCAGCAGCTTGCCTAGCGGGGGGGGTAATGAGCAGTTCTTC; CDR3aa: CASSLPSGGGNEQFF
v_gene: TRBV5-1; j_gene: TRBJ2-7; abundance: .; d_gene: .; CDR3nt: TGCGCCAGCAGCTTGGACCCGGGTTCGACCTACGAGCAGTACTTC; CDR3aa: CASSLDPGSTYEQYF
v_gene: TRBV18; j_gene: TRBJ2-2; abundance: .; d_gene: TRBD2; CDR3nt: TGTGCCAGCTCACCCAGACTAGCTCACAACACCGGGGAGCTGTTTTTT; CDR3aa: CASSPRLAHNTGELFF
v_gene: TRBV19; j_gene: TRBJ1-2; abundance: .; d_gene: TRBD1; CDR3nt: TGTGCCAGCTCGACAGGGGTTGGCTATGGCTACACCTTC; CDR3aa: CASSTGVGYGYTF
v_gene: TRBV12-3/TRBV12-4; j_gene: TRBJ1-2; abundance: .; d_gene: .; CDR3nt: TGTGCCAGCAGATACGGGAGGTACTATGGCTACACCTTC; CDR3aa: CASRYGRYYGYTF
v_gene: TRBV30; j_gene: TRBJ1-2; abundance: .; d_gene: .; CDR3nt: TGTGCCTGGAGTGTACTGAGGGTCTCAGCGGGGGGCTACACCTTC; CDR3aa: CAWSVLRVSAGGYTF
v_gene: TRBV2; j_gene: TRBJ2-1; abundance: .; d_gene: TRBD2; CDR3nt: TGTGCCAGCAGTGAGATTCGGAGCGGGGGGGCGGTCTACAATGAGCAGTTCTTC; CDR3aa: CASSEIRSGGAVYNEQFF
v_gene: TRBV6-5; j_gene: TRBJ1-6; abundance: .; d_gene: .; CDR3nt: TGTGCCAGCAGATCCGGGACACTGTATAATTCACCCCTCCACTTT; CDR3aa: CASRSGTLYNSPLHF
v_gene: TRBV9; j_gene: TRBJ1-5; abundance: .; d_gene: .; CDR3nt: TGTGCCAGCAGCCCCGCACCGGGTCAGCCCCAGCATTTT; CDR3aa: CASSPAPGQPQHF
v_gene: TRBV14; j_gene: TRBJ2-7; abundance: .; d_gene: TRBD2; CDR3nt: TGTGCCAGCAGATCAAGCGGGGGGGGCGAGCAGTACTTC; CDR3aa: CASRSSGGGEQYF
v_gene: TRBV28; j_gene: TRBJ1-5; abundance: once; d_gene: .; CDR3nt: TGTGCCAGCAGTTTATCCCTCGGGCAGCCCCAGCATTTT; CDR3aa: CASSLSLGQPQHF
v_gene: TRBV7-7; j_gene: TRBJ2-3; abundance: .; d_gene: TRBD2; CDR3nt: TGTGCCAGCAGGTCAGTTCTAGCGGTAAACCCAGATACGCAGTATTTT; CDR3aa: CASRSVLAVNPDTQYF
v_gene: TRBV10-1; j_gene: TRBJ1-5; abundance: once; d_gene: TRBD1; CDR3nt: TGCGCCAGCAGTGAGTACGGGAAGACGCGACAGGGTCGAGTAAGCGATAGCAATCAGCCCCAGCATTTT; CDR3aa: CASSEYGKTRQGRVSDSNQPQHF
v_gene: TRBV7-3; j_gene: TRBJ1-1; abundance: few; d_gene: TRBD1; CDR3nt: TGTGCCAGCAGCCTACAGGGGAGGACTGAAGCTTTCTTT; CDR3aa: CASSLQGRTEAFF
v_gene: TRBV28; j_gene: TRBJ1-2; abundance: .; d_gene: .; CDR3nt: TGTGCCAGCAGGCCCCACAGGGAGGGTGGCTACACCTTC; CDR3aa: CASRPHREGGYTF
v_gene: TRBV2; j_gene: TRBJ1-5; abundance: .; d_gene: .; CDR3nt: TGTGCCAGCAGTTCAGGGCCGGGCAATCAGCCCCAGCATTTT; CDR3aa: CASSSGPGNQPQHF
v_gene: TRBV6-5; j_gene: TRBJ2-4; abundance: once; d_gene: TRBD2; CDR3nt: TGTGCCAGCAGTTCGGTGCTAGCGGGGGGGCCGGGCATTCAGTACTTC; CDR3aa: CASSSVLAGGPGIQYF
v_gene: TRBV19; j_gene: TRBJ2-7; abundance: .; d_gene: .; CDR3nt: TGTGCCAGTACCCCTCGGGCAGACTCCTACGAGCAGTACTTC; CDR3aa: CASTPRADSYEQYF
v_gene: TRBV29-1; j_gene: TRBJ1-2; abundance: few; d_gene: .; CDR3nt: TGCAGCGTTGTAACACCCCACACGGGCGGCTACACCTTC; CDR3aa: CSVVTPHTGGYTF
v_gene: TRBV5-4; j_gene: TRBJ1-2; abundance: .; d_gene: .; CDR3nt: TGTGCCAGCAGCACAGGGACCACTTCTAACTATGGCTACACCTTC; CDR3aa: CASSTGTTSNYGYTF